The clone carrying this T cell receptor beta chain was counted a few times. These data come from a study of cytomegalovirus exposure and HLA in healthy donors. Primers: 60 Vbeta forward and 13 Jbeta reverse. Here immunoSEQ multiplex PCR was the method, and the copy in TCRdb shows in-frame clones only, minus some. The sample consists of more than 100,000 clones, roughly three quarters of them appearing once. CDR1 is SGHRS, CDR2 YFSETQ, per germline. This CDR3 has 14 residues. Trimming stripped 4 bases from V and 7 bases from J, with 18 bases between. V usage is TRBV5-1 and J usage is TRBJ2-7, with D possibly matching TRBD2 (6 bases). This TCR was recovered from a woman aged 55-69 years in good health and CMV-seronegative. Sequenced input: PBMCs. CDR3 sequence reads: CASSGGTYELEQYF. As DNA, the CDR3 is TGCGCCAGCAGCGGAGGGACCTACGAGTTGGAGCAGTACTTC.